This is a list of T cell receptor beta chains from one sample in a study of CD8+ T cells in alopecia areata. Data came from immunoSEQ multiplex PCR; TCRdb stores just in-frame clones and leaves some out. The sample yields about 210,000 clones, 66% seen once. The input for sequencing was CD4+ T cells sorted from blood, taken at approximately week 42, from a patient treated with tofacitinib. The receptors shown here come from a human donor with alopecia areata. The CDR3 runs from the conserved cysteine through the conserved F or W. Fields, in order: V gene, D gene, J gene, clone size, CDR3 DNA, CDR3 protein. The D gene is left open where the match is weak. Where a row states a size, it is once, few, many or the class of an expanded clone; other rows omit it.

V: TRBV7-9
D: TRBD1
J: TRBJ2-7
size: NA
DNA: TGTGCCAGCAGCTTAGCCGGACAGGGCTACGAGCAGTACTTC
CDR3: CASSLAGQGYEQYF

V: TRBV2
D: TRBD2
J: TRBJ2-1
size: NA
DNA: TGTGCCAGCAGTGCGACTAGCGGGGGGAGGAATGAGCAGTTCTTC
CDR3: CASSATSGGRNEQFF

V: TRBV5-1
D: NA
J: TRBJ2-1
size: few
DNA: TGCGCCAGCAGTCGGGGAGGATCGGCCAATGAGCAGTTCTTC
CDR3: CASSRGGSANEQFF

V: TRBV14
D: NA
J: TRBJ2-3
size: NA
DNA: TGTGCCAGCAGCCGAGAGAGCACAGATACGCAGTATTTT
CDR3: CASSRESTDTQYF

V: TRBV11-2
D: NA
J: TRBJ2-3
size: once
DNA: TGTGCCAGCAGCTTAGTCGGGGATACGCAGTATTTT
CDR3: CASSLVGDTQYF

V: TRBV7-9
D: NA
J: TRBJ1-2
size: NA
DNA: TGTGCCAGCAGCCTAACGGGGTCGACGGAGGGCTACACCTTC
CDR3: CASSLTGSTEGYTF

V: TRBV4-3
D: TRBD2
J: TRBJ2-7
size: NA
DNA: TGCGCCAGCAGCCCCCAAGGTCCCGGGGGGAACGAGCAGTACTTC
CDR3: CASSPQGPGGNEQYF

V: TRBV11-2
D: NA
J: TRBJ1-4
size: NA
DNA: TGTGCCAGCAGCCTGGGAGGGGGAAATGAAAAACTGTTTTTT
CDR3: CASSLGGGNEKLFF

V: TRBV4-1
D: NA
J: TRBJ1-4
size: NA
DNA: TGCGCCAGCAGCCAAGTTGGAGCAACTAATGAAAAACTGTTTTTT
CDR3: CASSQVGATNEKLFF

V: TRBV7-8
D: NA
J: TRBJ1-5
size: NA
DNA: TGTGCCAGCAGCCCGACGGATAGCAATCAGCCCCAGCATTTT
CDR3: CASSPTDSNQPQHF

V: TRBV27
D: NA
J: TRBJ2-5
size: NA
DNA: TGTGCCAGCAGTTTGCTCCCCCGGGAGACCCAGTACTTC
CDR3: CASSLLPRETQYF

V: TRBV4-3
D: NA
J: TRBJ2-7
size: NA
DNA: TGCGCCAGCAGCCAAGTGGGGGGCCACGAGCAGTACTTC
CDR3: CASSQVGGHEQYF

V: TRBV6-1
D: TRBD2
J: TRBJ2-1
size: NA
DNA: TGTGCCAGCAGGAGAGCGGGAGACTCCCACAATGAGCAGTTCTTC
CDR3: CASRRAGDSHNEQFF

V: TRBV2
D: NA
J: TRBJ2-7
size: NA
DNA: TGTGCCAGCAGATCACGGGACCACTCCTACGAGCAGTACTTC
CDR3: CASRSRDHSYEQYF

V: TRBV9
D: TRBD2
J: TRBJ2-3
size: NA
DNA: TGTGCCAGCAGCGTAGGCGGCCGAGCGGGGGGGCAAGATACGCAGTATTTT
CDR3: CASSVGGRAGGQDTQYF